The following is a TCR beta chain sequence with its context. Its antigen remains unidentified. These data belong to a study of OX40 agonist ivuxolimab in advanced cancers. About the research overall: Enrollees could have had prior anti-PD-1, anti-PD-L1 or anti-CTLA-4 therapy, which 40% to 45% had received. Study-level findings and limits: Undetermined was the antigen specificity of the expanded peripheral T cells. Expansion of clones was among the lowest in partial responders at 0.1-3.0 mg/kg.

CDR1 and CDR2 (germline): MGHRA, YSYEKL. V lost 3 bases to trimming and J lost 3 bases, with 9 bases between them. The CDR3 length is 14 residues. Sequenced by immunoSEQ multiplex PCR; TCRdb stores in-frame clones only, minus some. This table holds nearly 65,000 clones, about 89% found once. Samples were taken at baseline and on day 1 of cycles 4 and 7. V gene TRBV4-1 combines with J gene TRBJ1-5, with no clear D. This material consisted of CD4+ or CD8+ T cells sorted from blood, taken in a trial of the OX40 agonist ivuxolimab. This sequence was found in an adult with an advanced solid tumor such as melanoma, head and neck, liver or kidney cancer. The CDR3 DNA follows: TGCGCCAGCAGCCAGGTCCAGGTCAATCAGCCCCAGCATTTT. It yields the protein CASSQVQVNQPQHF.